The clone carrying this T cell receptor (beta chain) was observed many times. Its antigen is undetermined. Authors of the study amplified TCR beta CDR3 regions from RNA transcripts. Primed by the HTBI set, a first-round RT-PCR was run on the TCR CDR3. TCRdb recomputed calls from the multiplex PCR reads with MiXCR, one row per CDR3 protein. The table has fewer than 900,000 distinct CDR3 sequences, roughly 15% seen once; the top ten hold approximately 8.4%. The data stem from a study of T cells in Graves' hyperthyroidism and ophthalmopathy. Study as a whole: Peripheral blood collection took place at initial diagnosis, before any treatment.

Points from the study as a whole: Most thyroid clonotypes expanded above 0.001 appeared in blood too.

Researchers defined stable Graves' hyperthyroidism as no ophthalmopathy progression within 18 months. This clonotype was sampled from a man in his late teens or twenties with Graves' hyperthyroidism. Sequencing was carried out using blood.

Written as DNA, the CDR3 is TGCAGTGTCACATCGGGGCTAGCGATCAACAATGAGCAGTTCTTC. Amino acid sequence: CSVTSGLAINNEQFF. The V call is TRBV20-1, the J call TRBJ2-1; D might be TRBD2 (6 bases). The CDR3 extends over 15 amino acids. Germline CDR1 DFQATT, CDR2 SNEGSKA (reference sequence). Trimming removed 7 bases at V and 5 bases at J, with 21 bases between.